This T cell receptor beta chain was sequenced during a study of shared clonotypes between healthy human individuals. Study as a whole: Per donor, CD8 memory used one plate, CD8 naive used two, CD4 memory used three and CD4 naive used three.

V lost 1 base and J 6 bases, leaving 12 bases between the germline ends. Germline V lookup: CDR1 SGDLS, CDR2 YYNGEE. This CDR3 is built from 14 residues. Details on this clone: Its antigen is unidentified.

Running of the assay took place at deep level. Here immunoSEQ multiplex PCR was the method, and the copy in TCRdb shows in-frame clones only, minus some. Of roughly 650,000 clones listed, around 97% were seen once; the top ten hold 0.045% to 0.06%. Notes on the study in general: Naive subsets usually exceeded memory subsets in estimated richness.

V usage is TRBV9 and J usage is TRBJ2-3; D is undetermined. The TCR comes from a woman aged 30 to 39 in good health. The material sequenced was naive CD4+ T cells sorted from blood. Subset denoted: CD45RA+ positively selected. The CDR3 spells CASSVTPLRDTQYF. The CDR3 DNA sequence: TGTGCCAGCAGCGTAACCCCCCTTAGGGATACGCAGTATTTT. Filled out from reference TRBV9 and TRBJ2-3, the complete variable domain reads DSGVTQTPKHLITATGQRVTLRCSPRSGDLSVYWYQQSLDQGLQFLIQYYNGEERAKGNILERFSAQQFPDLHSELNLSSLELGDSALYFCASSVTPLRDTQYFGPGTRLTVL.